This T cell receptor beta chain appears in the sequencing data of a study of beta chain features in type 1 diabetes listed by TCRdb under 2018. Concerning the study at large: No differences in mean age, gender distribution, total cell number or subset yield were found between patients and healthy donors. A total of roughly 98,000,000 sorted cells were examined across all samples, and a strong correlation was observed between cell number per subset and RNA yield. In the study, recently diagnosed type 1 diabetes patients and matched healthy donors were compared on the TCRB repertoires of their sorted circulating CD4+ T cell subsets. Naive and central memory subsets were obtained from all 30 or so donors, but regulatory and stem cell-like memory subsets were isolated from only 8 patients and roughly eight healthy donors.

Note on this clone: Its recognized antigen is unknown. It has no much larger one-base neighbor in the sample; base qualities were not kept.

The research as a whole found: In all four CD4+ subsets, TCRB CDR3 length was moderately but significantly shorter in type 1 diabetes patients. Because the HLA sub-analyses included only small numbers of individuals, any influence of HLA type on TCRB rearrangement was left unresolved. Naive, central memory and regulatory TCRB repertoires appeared to be more similar among patients than among healthy donors. PCR might favor shorter templates, but patient and control samples were amplified and corrected together, so any skew would affect both groups equally. At VDJ recombination sites, patients with type 1 diabetes made fewer insertions and deleted more nucleotides, a pattern implying thymic rearrangement abnormalities. Because cDNA was sequenced instead of genomic DNA, activated cells with high expression could be over-represented, although the groups did not differ in activation or CD3 levels.

From each donor, a single peripheral blood sample of about 120 mL on average was drawn into heparinised tubes. Naive, central memory, regulatory and stem cell-like memory CD4+ T cells were sorted on a BD FACSAria II using a panel including CD45RO, CCR7, CD25, CD127, CD95 and CD27. All sorted populations exceeded 95% purity. PBMCs were separated immediately by Lymphoprep density gradient centrifugation and were stained directly, without being cultured. So that batch effects would be minimized, each experiment stained and sorted samples in pairs, pairing one healthy donor with one patient. The High Capacity cDNA Reverse Transcription Kit was used to reverse transcribe all of the isolated RNA, meaning that expressed TCRB transcripts were what got sequenced. Deep immunoSEQ sequencing was performed on naive, central memory and regulatory T cell samples, with an average of roughly 3.6 million total reads per sample. After sorted cells were lysed in RLT buffer, RNA was extracted with DNase-treated RNeasy Micro or Mini kits, with the choice depending on cell number. Each cell subset was processed separately to prevent cross-contamination, with patient and healthy donor samples processed together. The immunoSEQ multiplex PCR was used to amplify TCRB sequences from cDNA, generating 87-bp fragments that spanned the CDR3 region. Sequencing of the amplicons was done on the Illumina HiSeq platform. Per the source publication's procedure: Synthetic template baselines were used to correct PCR bias computationally, reads within Hamming distance 2 were collapsed together, and singletons that could not be merged were discarded. Reads were aligned to IMGT to assign V, D and J genes, CDR3 length, and insertions or deletions at six rearrangement sites. Within each subset, clonotype counts were normalized to sorted cell number, and only after that were true diversity and Gini coefficients computed with the tcR R package. Repertoire sharing was quantified using the overlap coefficient calculated on TCRB nucleotide sequences. Imported from immuneACCESS, the table was reduced by TCRdb to in-frame sequences with V and J called. These copies leave out some clones; in studies compared against another copy, an unresolved V gene accounts for under half, and the cause of the remainder is not known. V and J calls and clone size are copied from that table; D and trimming were computed from the DNA. The table for this sample lists 120,000 or so clones; 17% of them were counted only once. The ten top clones hold approximately 2.5% of the sample.

Material: central memory CD4+ T cells from blood. The source is a man younger than 35 with type 1 diabetes.

The bases read TGTGCCTGGAGTGTACCGGGGGGTCAGAACACTGAAGCTTTCTTT. It translates as CAWSVPGGQNTEAFF. This receptor chain uses TRBV30 and TRBJ1-1; the D gene is possibly TRBD1, with 5 bases matching. V is clipped by 0 bases and J by 1 base, and the sequence between their germline boundaries is 12 bases long. Spanning cysteine to phenylalanine, the CDR3 consists of 15 amino acids. Kept here is only the CDR3 DNA, which spans 45 bases and is read in frame from base 1. According to the germline V gene (reference sequence), CDR1 reads GTSNPN and CDR2 reads SVGIG. Full variable domain (CDR3 extended with the reference TRBV30 and TRBJ1-1 proteins): SQTIHQWPATLVQPVGSPLSLECTVEGTSNPNLYWYRQAAGRGLQLLFYSVGIGQISSEVPQNLSASRPQDRQFILSSKKLLLSDSGFYLCAWSVPGGQNTEAFFGQGTRLTVV.